The following is a T cell receptor beta chain sequence with its context. Its binding antigen is unknown. It has no much larger one-base neighbor in the sample; base qualities were not kept. V sheds 0 bases and J sheds 6 bases, leaving 9 bases between their ends. The germline V gene yields SGHRS for CDR1 and YFSETQ for CDR2. Measured from the cysteine to the phenylalanine, the CDR3 is 13 residues long. The DNA shown is the 39-base CDR3, in frame from base 1. This sample is drawn from a study of blood T cell repertoires in COVID-19 (dated by TCRdb to the early 2020s). Background on the whole study: Samples covering the acute and convalescent phases of COVID-19 were provided by collaborators in the United States, Italy and Spain. Sample metadata almost always included a de-identified subject ID, COVID-19 status, age in years and sex. The material from the prospective study consisted of cDNA or gDNA derived from T cells, B-cell-depleted T cells, or PBMCs. Deeply sampled blood TCRbeta repertoires from subjects exposed to, actively infected with, or recovered from COVID-19 were included in the dataset. The repertoires were released in a freely available public database meant as a resource for research on the immune response to SARS-CoV-2. Samples were obtained from the ongoing ImmuneRACE study (first 160 participants) and from over a thousand subjects provided by 6 global collaborators. Where available, HLA class I and class II types were obtained from metadata supplied by the sample provider rather than from assay-based typing. What the authors observed across the whole study: Clinical and demographic metadata were provided uncurated, with the amount varying by source and participant.

Each collaborating institution followed its own protocols to collect whole blood in K2EDTA tubes. For TCRbeta analysis, collaborators shipped samples in one of three forms: frozen whole blood, isolated PBMCs, or DNA extracted from either of those sample types. The immunoSEQ Assay, a bias-controlled multiplex PCR, was used to amplify TCRbeta CDR3 regions from genomic DNA. In the authors' own workflow: Nucleated cell counts per sample were estimated from amplification of reference gene primers within the assay. To quantify the absolute abundance of each unique TCRbeta CDR3 rearrangement, sequence reads were collapsed and filtered. For each sample, productive Simpson clonality was calculated by taking the square root of Simpson's diversity index across productive rearrangements. The source is immuneACCESS, and TCRdb retained only in-frame sequences with V and J called. Part of the clones is not carried over; for the studies checked, unresolved V genes explain less than half of this, and the remainder is unexplained. V and J calls and clone size are given by that table; D and trimming were obtained from the DNA. Within this sample are some 150,000 clones, with roughly four fifths of them counted one time only. The top ten clonotypes cover approximately 30% of the sample.

Rearrangement joined TRBV5-1 to TRBJ1-2; no D segment can be confidently identified. Sequenced sample: peripheral blood. This sequence was found in a woman in her sixties with acute or convalescent COVID-19. This receptor carries the CDR3 CASSLEWANGYTF. The bases are TGCGCCAGCAGCTTGGAATGGGCGAATGGCTACACCTTC. Outside the CDR3, residues come from the reference TRBV5-1 and TRBJ1-2 proteins, so the full variable domain is: KAGVTQTPRYLIKTRGQQVTLSCSPISGHRSVSWYQQTPGQGLQFLFEYFSETQRNKGNFPGRFSGRQFSNSRSEMNVSTLELGDSALYLCASSLEWANGYTFGSGTRLTVV.